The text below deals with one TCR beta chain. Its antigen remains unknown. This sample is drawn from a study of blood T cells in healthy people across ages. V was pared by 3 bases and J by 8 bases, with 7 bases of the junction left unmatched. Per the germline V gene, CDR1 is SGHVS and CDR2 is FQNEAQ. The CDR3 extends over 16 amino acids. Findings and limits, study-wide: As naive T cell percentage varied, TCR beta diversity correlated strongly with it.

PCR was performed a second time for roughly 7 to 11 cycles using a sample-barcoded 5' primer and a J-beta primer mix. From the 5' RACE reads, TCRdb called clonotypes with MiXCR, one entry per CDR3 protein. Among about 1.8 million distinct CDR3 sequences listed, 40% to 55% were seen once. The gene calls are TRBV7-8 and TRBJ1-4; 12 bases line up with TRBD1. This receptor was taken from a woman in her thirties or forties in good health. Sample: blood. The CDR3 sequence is CASSFNSGTGGEKLFF. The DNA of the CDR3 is TGTGCCAGCAGCTTCAACTCCGGGACAGGGGGCGAAAAACTGTTTTTT.